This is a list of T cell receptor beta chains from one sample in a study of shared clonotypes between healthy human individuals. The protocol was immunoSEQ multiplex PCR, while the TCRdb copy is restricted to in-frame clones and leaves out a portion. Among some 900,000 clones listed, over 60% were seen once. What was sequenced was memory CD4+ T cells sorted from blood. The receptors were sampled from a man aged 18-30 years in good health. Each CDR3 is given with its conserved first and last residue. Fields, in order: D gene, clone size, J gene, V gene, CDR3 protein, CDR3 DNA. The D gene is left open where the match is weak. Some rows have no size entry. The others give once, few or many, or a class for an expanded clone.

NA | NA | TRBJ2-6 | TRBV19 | CASSIGGSGANVLTF | TGTGCCAGTAGTATCGGTGGCTCTGGGGCCAACGTCCTGACTTTC
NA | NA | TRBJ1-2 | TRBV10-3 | CAISRDQNYGYTF | TGTGCCATCAGTAGGGACCAAAACTATGGCTACACCTTC
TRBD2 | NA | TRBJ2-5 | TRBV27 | CASSLRGQETQYF | TGTGCCAGCAGTTTGCGGGGGCAAGAGACCCAGTACTTC
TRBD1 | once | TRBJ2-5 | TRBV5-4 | CASSSGTGGNWETQYF | TGTGCCAGCAGCTCCGGGACAGGGGGCAATTGGGAGACCCAGTACTTC
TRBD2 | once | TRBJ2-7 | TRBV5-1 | CASSILPTSGGASYEQYF | TGCGCCAGCAGCATTCTGCCGACTAGCGGGGGGGCATCCTACGAGCAGTACTTC
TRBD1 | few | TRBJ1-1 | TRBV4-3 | CASSLTGMNTEAFF | TGCGCCAGCAGTCTGACAGGGATGAACACTGAAGCTTTCTTT
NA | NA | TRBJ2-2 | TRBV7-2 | CASSFGEAGELFF | TGTGCCAGCAGCTTTGGGGAGGCCGGGGAGCTGTTTTTT
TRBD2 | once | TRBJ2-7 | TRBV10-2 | CASRLAGGAYEQYF | TGCGCCAGCAGACTAGCGGGGGGGGCTTACGAGCAGTACTTC
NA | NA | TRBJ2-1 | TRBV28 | CASNVDGRGHNEQFF | TGTGCCAGCAATGTGGACGGCAGGGGACACAATGAGCAGTTCTTC
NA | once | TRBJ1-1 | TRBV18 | CASSPGGPNTEAFF | TGTGCCAGCTCACCAGGGGGCCCCAACACTGAAGCTTTCTTT
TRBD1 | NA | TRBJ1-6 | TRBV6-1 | CASIEQGVVNSPLHF | TGTGCCAGCATTGAGCAGGGGGTGGTAAATTCACCCCTCCACTTT
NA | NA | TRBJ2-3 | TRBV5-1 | CASSTDGAFTDTQYF | TGCGCCAGCAGTACGGACGGAGCCTTCACAGATACGCAGTATTTT
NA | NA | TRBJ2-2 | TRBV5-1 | CASSFYSTGELFF | TGCGCCAGCAGCTTTTATTCCACCGGGGAGCTGTTTTTT